This T cell receptor beta chain appears in the sequencing data of a study of blood T cell repertoires in COVID-19. Everyone who took part was 18 to 89 years old, and they came from 24 US areas. Clinical histories supplied by participants themselves formed the basis of cohort assignment. The ends lost 0 bases at V and 7 bases at J; junction bases unmatched: 8. Germline CDR1 is SGHVS and CDR2 is FNYEAQ. This CDR3 region has 16 residues. Original analysis: Amplification of reference gene primers was used by the study to estimate nucleated cell counts. Clones were sequenced by immunoSEQ multiplex PCR, and TCRdb holds only the in-frame ones, with some missing. The DNA was the basis for D and trimming; V, J and clone size are from that table. The profile shows 200,000 to 250,000 clones, about 87% of them singletons.

The V and J genes are TRBV7-6 and TRBJ2-1; the match to TRBD2 covers 8 bases. The source is a woman aged 30 to 39 who had recovered from COVID-19. Sequencing was performed on PBMCs or T cells enriched from blood (not recorded which). CDR3 DNA: TGTGCCAGCAGCTTAGCCGCGGGGGGAGGTGGTAATGAGCAGTTCTTC. Amino acids: CASSLAAGGGGNEQFF. Drawing the rest from reference TRBV7-6 and TRBJ2-1, the complete variable domain is GAGVSQSPRYKVTKRGQDVALRCDPISGHVSLYWYRQALGQGPEFLTYFNYEAQQDKSGLPNDRFSAERPEGSISTLTIQRTEQRDSAMYRCASSLAAGGGGNEQFFGPGTRLTVL.